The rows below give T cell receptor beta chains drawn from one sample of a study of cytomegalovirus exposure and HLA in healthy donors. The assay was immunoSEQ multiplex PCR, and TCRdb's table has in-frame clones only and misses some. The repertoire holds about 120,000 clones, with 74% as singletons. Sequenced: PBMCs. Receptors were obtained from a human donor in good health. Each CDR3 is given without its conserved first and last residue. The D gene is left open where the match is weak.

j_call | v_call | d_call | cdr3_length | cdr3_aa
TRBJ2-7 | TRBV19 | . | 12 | ASSSRGGSYEQY
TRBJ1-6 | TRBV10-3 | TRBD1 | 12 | AISEDRESSPLH
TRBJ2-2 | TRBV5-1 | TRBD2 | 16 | ASSTRTSGGAEAGELF
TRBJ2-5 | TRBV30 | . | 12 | AWSAGGGRETQY
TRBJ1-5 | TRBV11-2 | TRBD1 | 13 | ASSFTTGANQPQH
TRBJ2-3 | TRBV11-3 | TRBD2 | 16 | ASSLDSTSAKSTDTQY
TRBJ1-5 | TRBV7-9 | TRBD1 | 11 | ASGGQGNQPQH
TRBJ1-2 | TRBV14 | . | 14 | ASSQDLRRGAGGYT
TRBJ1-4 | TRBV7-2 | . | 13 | ASSSPGATNEKLF
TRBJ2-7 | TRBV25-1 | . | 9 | ASSSSYEQY
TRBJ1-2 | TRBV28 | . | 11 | ASSIRGPAGYT
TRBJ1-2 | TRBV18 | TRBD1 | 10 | ASSPPGTVYT
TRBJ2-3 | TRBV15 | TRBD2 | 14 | ATSGTGLAGTDTQY
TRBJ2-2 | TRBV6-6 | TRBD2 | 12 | ASSSRAGAGELF
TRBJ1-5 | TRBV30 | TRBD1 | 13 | AWSSGTESNQPQH
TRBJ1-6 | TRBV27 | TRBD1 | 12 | ASRAGGRGSPLH
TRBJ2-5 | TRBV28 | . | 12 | ASSRPGSLETQY
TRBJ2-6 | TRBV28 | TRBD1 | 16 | ASSFPGQGLSGANVLT
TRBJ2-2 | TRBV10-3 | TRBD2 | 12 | AIRAGGNTGELF
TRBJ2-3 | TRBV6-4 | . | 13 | ASRPRGAYTDTQY
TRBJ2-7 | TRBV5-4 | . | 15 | ASSSYLHGSRRYEQY
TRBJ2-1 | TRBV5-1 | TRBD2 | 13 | ASSSAGGDWDEQF
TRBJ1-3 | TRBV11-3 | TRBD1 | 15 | ASSPGQGRSSGNTIY
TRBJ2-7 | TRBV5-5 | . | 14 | ASSFPPREFRDEQY
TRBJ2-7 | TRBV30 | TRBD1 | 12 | AWSEGQSSYEQY
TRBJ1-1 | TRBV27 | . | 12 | ASSLSNTNTEAF
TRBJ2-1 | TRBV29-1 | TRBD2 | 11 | SLPGLAGGEQF
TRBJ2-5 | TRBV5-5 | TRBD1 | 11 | ASSYTGEETQY
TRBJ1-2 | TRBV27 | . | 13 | ASSLYGGTQEGYT
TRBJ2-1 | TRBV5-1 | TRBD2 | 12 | ASSRLAGFNEQF
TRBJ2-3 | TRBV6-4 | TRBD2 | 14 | ASSDSGTSGADTQY
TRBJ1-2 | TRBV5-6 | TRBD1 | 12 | ASSQGTALRGYT
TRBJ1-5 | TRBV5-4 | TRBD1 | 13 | ASSFGQGDNQPQH
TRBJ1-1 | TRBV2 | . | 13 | ASSEQGTMNTEAF
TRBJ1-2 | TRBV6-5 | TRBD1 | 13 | ASSPSGTGVDGYT
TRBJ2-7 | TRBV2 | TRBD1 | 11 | ASTGTGGYEQY
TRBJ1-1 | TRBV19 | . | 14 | ASKVVQGSRNTEAF
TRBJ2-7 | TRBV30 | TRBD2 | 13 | AWSDPGTIIYEQY
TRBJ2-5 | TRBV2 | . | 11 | ASSDHVEAVQY
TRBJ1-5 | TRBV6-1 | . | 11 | ASMLADSQPQH
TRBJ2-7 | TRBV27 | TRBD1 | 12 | ASSPGQGAYEQY
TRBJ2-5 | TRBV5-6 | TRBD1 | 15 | ASAHEADRGRRETQY
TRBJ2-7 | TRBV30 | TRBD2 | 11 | AVQLAGNYEQY
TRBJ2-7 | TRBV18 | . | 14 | ASSPGDTLVTYEQY
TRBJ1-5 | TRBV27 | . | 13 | ASSKFSSGKQPQH
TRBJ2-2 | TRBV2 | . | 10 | ASRAVNGELF
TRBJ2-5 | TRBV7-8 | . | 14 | ASSLFHWGTRETQY
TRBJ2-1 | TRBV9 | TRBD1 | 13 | ASSGRTGVNNEQF